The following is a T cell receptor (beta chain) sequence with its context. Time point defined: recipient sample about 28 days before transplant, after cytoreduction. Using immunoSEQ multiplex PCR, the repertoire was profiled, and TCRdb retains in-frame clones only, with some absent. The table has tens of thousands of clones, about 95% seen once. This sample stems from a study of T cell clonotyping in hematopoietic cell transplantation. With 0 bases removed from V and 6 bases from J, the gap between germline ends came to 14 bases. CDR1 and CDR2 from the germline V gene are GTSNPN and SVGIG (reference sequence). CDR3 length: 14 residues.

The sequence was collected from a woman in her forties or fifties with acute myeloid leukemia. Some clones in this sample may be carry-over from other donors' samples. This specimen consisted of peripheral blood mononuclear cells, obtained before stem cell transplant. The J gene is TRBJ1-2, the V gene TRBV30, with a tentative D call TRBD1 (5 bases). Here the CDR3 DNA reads TGTGCCTGGAGTGTGGGGGTCCGTCTCAATGGCTACACCTTC. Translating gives CAWSVGVRLNGYTF. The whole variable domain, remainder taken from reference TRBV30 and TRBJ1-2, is SQTIHQWPATLVQPVGSPLSLECTVEGTSNPNLYWYRQAAGRGLQLLFYSVGIGQISSEVPQNLSASRPQDRQFILSSKKLLLSDSGFYLCAWSVGVRLNGYTFGSGTRLTVV.